The T cell receptor (beta chain) under discussion was sequenced for a study of vaccination and CD4 T cells after COVID-19. As concerns this clonotype: What it binds is unknown.

Cultured CD4+ T cell DNA underwent sequencing with the Oncomine TCR Beta short-read assay. TCRdb reprocessed the PCR reads with MiXCR, giving one entry per CDR3 protein. The table shows approximately 21,000 distinct CDR3 sequences, with 55% occurring only once. Treatment described: roughly 10-day PBMC culture with coronavirus spike peptide pools or control peptides (ViraFEST assay). Germline V lookup: CDR1 SGHKS, CDR2 YYEKEE (reference sequence). V lost 4 bases and J lost 7, with 17 bases in between. The CDR3 length is 15 residues. V and J are TRBV5-5 and TRBJ2-2; TRBD1 is a possible D gene (5 bases). The specimen sequenced was CD4+ T cells from blood, cultured in vitro. This TCR was sampled from a human donor who had recovered from COVID-19. This CDR3 is CASSPRRALGGELFF. In nucleotides, the CDR3 is TGTGCCAGCAGCCCTCGCAGGGCCCTGGGCGGGGAGCTGTTTTTT.